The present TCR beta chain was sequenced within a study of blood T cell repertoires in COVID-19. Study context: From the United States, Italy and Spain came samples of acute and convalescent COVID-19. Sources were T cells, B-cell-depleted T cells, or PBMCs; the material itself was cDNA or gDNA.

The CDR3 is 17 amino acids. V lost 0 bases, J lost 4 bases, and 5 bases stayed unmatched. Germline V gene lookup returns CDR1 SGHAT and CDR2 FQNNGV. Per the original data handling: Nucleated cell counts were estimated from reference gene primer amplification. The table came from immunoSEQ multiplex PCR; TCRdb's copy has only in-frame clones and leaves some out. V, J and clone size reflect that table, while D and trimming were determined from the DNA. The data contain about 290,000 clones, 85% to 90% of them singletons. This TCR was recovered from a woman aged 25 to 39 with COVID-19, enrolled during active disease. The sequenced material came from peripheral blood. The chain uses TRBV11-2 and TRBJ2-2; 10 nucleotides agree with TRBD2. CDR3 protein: CASSLDPTSGATGELFF. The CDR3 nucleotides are TGTGCCAGCAGCTTAGATCCCACTAGCGGGGCCACCGGGGAGCTGTTTTTT. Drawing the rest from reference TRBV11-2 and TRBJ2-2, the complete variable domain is EAGVAQSPRYKIIEKRQSVAFWCNPISGHATLYWYQQILGQGPKLLIQFQNNGVVDDSQLPKDRFSAERLKGVDSTLKIQPAKLEDSAVYLCASSLDPTSGATGELFFGEGSRLTVL.